This TCR beta chain derives from a study of blood T cell repertoires in COVID-19. In the original analysis: The assay estimated nucleated cells by amplifying reference gene primers. Using immunoSEQ multiplex PCR, the repertoire was profiled, and TCRdb retains in-frame clones only, with some absent. That table supplies the V and J calls and clone size; D and trimming were determined from the DNA. The sample consists of more than 200,000 clones, 65% to 90% of them appearing once. A Seattle source enrolled patients during active infection and followed them longitudinally. After removal of 1 base from V and 6 bases from J, the junction contained 16 bases not matched to a gene. Germline V lookup: CDR1 SGHTA, CDR2 FQGNSA. This CDR3 spans 19 amino acids.

The sequenced sample was peripheral blood. This sequence joins TRBV7-2 and TRBJ1-1; TRBD1 matches at 11 bases. This receptor was identified in a man aged 45 to 65 with COVID-19, enrolled during active disease. The CDR3 DNA reads as TGTGCCAGCAGCTTAGTCTTATCGGGACAGGGGGAATTTAGAGCTGAAGCTTTCTTT. Translating gives CASSLVLSGQGEFRAEAFF.